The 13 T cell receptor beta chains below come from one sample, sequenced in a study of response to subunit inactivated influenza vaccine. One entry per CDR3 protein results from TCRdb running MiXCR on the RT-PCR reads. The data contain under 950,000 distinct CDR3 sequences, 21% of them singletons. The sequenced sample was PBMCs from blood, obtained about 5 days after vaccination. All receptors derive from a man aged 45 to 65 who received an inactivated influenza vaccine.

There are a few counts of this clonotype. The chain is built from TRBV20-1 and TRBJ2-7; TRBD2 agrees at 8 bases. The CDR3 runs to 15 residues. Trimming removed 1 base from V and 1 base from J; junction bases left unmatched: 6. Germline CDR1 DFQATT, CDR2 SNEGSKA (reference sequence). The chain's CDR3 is CSARGPSGLSYEQYF. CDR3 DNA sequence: TGCAGTGCTAGAGGGCCTAGCGGGCTTTCCTACGAGCAGTACTTC.

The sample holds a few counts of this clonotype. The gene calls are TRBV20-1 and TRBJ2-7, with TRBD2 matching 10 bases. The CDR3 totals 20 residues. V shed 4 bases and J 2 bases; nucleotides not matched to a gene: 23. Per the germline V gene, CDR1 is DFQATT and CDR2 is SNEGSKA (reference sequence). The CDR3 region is CSATIPANSGRFFEPYEQYF. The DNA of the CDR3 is TGCAGTGCTACCATTCCCGCGAATAGCGGGAGGTTCTTCGAGCCCTACGAGCAGTACTTC.

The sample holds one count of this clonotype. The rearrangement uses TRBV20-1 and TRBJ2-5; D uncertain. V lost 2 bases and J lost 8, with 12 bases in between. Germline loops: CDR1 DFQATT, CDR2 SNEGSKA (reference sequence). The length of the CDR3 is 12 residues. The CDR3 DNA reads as TGCAGTGCTAGATCACTTCGAAATACCCAGTACTTC. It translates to CSARSLRNTQYF.

CDR3 sequence: CASSEASVGKKLFF. In nucleotides, the CDR3 is TGTGCCAGCAGTGAAGCCTCCGTAGGTAAAAAACTGTTTTTT. V is TRBV6-1 and J is TRBJ1-4; D call uncertain. The germline CDR1 and CDR2 sequences are MNHNS and SASEGT. This CDR3 contains 14 residues. Between the trimmed V and J ends, which lost 0 bases and 9 bases, there was a span of 11 bases.

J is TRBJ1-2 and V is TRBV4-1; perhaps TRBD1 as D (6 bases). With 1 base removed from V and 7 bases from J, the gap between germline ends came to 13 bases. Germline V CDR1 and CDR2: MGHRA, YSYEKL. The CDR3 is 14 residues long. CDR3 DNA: TGCGCCAGCAGCCAAGCGGGGGCTGCACGTGGCTACACCTTC. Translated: CASSQAGAARGYTF.

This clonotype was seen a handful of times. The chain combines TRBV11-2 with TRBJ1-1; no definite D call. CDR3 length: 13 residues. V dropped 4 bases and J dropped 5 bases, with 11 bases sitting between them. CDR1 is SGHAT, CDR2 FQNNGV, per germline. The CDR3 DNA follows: TGTGCCAGCAGCTCCGACCCCGGGACTGAAGCTTTCTTT. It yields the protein CASSSDPGTEAFF.

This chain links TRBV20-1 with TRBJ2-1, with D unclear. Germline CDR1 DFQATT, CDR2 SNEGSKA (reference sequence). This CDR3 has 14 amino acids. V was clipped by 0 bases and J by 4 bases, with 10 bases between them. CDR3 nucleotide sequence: TGCAGTGCTAGAGAAAGGCAGAGATACAATGAGCAGTTCTTC. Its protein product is CSARERQRYNEQFF.

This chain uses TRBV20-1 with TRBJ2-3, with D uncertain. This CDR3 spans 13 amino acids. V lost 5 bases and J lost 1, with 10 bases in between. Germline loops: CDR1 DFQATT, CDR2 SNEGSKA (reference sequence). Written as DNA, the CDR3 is TGCAGTGCTTCGGCAGGAGGCACAGATACGCAGTATTTT. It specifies CSASAGGTDTQYF.

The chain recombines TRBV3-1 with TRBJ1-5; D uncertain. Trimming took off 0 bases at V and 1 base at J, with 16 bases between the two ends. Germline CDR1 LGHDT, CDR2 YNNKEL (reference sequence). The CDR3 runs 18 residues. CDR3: CASSQDPIGIGSNQPQHF. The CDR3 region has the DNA TGTGCCAGCAGCCAAGATCCAATAGGGATCGGGAGCAATCAGCCCCAGCATTTT.

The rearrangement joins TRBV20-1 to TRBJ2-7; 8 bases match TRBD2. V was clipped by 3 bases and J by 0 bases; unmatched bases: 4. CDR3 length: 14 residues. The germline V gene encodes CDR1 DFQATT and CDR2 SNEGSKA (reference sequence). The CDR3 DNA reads TGCAGTGCTAGCTCGGGGGGGCTCTCCTACGAGCAGTACTTC. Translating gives CSASSGGLSYEQYF.

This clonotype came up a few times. Written as DNA, the CDR3 is TGTGCCAGCAGCTTCGGACACCCGCCCCTCAATGAGCAGTTCTTC. As protein: CASSFGHPPLNEQFF. The chain carries TRBV5-6 and TRBJ2-1; D may be TRBD1 (5 bases). Germline V CDR1 and CDR2: SGHDT, YYEEEE. The V and J ends lost 2 bases and 6 bases respectively, with 15 bases between them. The CDR3 extends over 15 amino acids.

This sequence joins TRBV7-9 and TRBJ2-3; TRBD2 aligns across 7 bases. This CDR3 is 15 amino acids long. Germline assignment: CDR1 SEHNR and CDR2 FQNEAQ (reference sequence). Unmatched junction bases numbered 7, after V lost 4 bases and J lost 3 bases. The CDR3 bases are TGTGCCAGCAGCTGGGTCGGCGGGAGTACAGATACGCAGTATTTT. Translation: CASSWVGGSTDTQYF.

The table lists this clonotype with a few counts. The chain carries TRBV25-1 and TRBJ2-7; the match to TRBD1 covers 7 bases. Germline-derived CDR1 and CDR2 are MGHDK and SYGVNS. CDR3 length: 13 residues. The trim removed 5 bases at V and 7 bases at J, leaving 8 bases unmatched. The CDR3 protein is CASSKTGTGEQYF. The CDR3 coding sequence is TGTGCCAGCAGTAAGACAGGGACCGGAGAGCAGTACTTC.